Presented here are 28 T cell receptor beta chains from one specimen sequenced in a study of cytomegalovirus exposure and HLA in healthy donors (dated by TCRdb to about 2017). Libraries were constructed by the immunoSEQ multiplex PCR assay. For the multiplex PCR, a mixture combining 60 forward primers for TCR Vbeta segments and 13 reverse primers for TCR Jbeta segments was used. The table was pulled from immuneACCESS by TCRdb, which kept in-frame rearrangements only. Such tables lose some clones; where checked, under half of the loss comes from unresolved V genes, and the rest has no known cause. The table for this sample lists around 110,000 clones; 50% to 75% of them were counted only once. The ten most abundant clones make up more than 6.5% of the sample. Sequencing was performed on PBMCs. The receptors derive from a woman aged 40 to 49 in good health and CMV-seropositive.

Concerning this clone: An end of the junction differs from the germline gene, which may be a read error. The V and J genes are TRBV7-7 and TRBJ2-2; TRBD1 matches at 7 bases. Germline assignment: CDR1 SSHAT and CDR2 FNYEAQ (reference sequence). This CDR3 is built from 16 residues. The CDR3 loop reads CASSSGQSANTGELFF. CDR3 nucleotides: TGTGCTAGCAGCTCGGGACAGAGTGCGAACACCGGGGAGCTGTTTTTT.

CDR3 region: CASSYSRQGRYEQFF. Written as DNA, the CDR3 is TGTGCCAGCAGTTACTCCAGACAGGGGAGGTATGAGCAGTTCTTC. The V call is TRBV6-5, the J call TRBJ2-1, with TRBD1 matching over 8 bases. CDR3 length: 15 amino acids. Germline loops: CDR1 MNHEY, CDR2 SVGAGI. Losses at the gene ends were 0 bases for V and 8 bases for J; bases not matched to a gene: 6.

The genes are TRBV2 and TRBJ2-7; the match to TRBD2 covers 11 bases. The ends lost 3 bases at V and 3 bases at J; junction bases unmatched: 1. CDR1 and CDR2 (germline): SNHLY, FYNNEI. The CDR3 sequence is 14 residues long. CDR3 amino acids: CASSETSGNYEQYF. The DNA for the CDR3 is TGTGCCAGCAGTGAGACTAGCGGGAACTACGAGCAGTACTTC. Full variable domain (remainder filled in from reference TRBV2 and TRBJ2-7): EPEVTQTPSHQVTQMGQEVILRCVPISNHLYFYWYRQILGQKVEFLVSFYNNEISEKSEIFDDQFSVERPDGSNFTLKIRSTKLEDSAMYFCASSETSGNYEQYFGPGTRLTVT.

This chain uses TRBV19 with TRBJ2-7; D may be TRBD2 (5 bases). Germline CDR1 reads LNHDA; CDR2 reads SQIVND (reference sequence). This CDR3 contains 14 residues. Trimming took off 7 bases at V and 0 bases at J, with 13 bases between the two ends. The CDR3 coding sequence is TGTGCCAGTACCCCGGTGGCGGGCTCCTACGAGCAGTACTTC. Translation: CASTPVAGSYEQYF.

The chain carries TRBV5-1 and TRBJ2-1, with D perhaps matching TRBD2 (6 bases). V lost 0 bases and J lost 2, with 9 bases in between. CDR1 and CDR2 from the germline V gene are SGHRS and YFSETQ. The CDR3 is made up of 15 amino acids. The CDR3 is CASSLAGSTYNEQFF. The CDR3 DNA reads TGCGCCAGCAGCTTGGCCGGGAGCACCTACAATGAGCAGTTCTTC.

This clone was counted once. The chain carries TRBV15 and TRBJ1-1; D remains unclear. CDR1 and CDR2 from the germline V gene are LNHNV and YYDKDF (reference sequence). This CDR3 has 11 residues. Trimming shortened V by 6 bases and J by 1 base, and 3 bases separated the two germline ends. CDR3 protein: CATSRNTEAFF. Here the CDR3 DNA reads TGTGCCACCAGTCGGAACACTGAAGCTTTCTTT.

This clone was seen more than once but under ten times. The genes are TRBV25-1 and TRBJ2-7, with D possibly TRBD2 on 6 matching bases. From germline, CDR1 is MGHDK and CDR2 SYGVNS. V was shortened by 3 bases and J by 3 bases, with 15 bases between the two germline ends. This CDR3 contains 15 residues. CDR3 bases: TGTGCCAGCAGTGAGGAGTGGGACTCCGTCTACGAGCAGTACTTC. The encoded protein is CASSEEWDSVYEQYF.

The CDR3 here is CASSETGTVSNQPQHF. In nucleotides, the CDR3 is TGTGCCAGTAGTGAAACCGGGACAGTAAGCAATCAGCCCCAGCATTTT. The chain combines TRBV19 with TRBJ1-5; 7 bases align to TRBD1. V was clipped by 5 bases and J by 1 base; unmatched bases: 8. Germline values: CDR1 LNHDA, CDR2 SQIVND (reference sequence). The CDR3 is made up of 16 amino acids.

This clone was observed a few times. The rearrangement links TRBV18 to TRBJ2-2; 8 bases are shared with TRBD1. Germline V CDR1 and CDR2: KGHSH, LQKENI. The J segment lost 2 bases and the V segment lost 0 bases, leaving 5 bases of the junction unmatched. The CDR3 contains 17 residues. The CDR3 nucleotides read TGTGCCAGCTCACCACCCAGGGGGCGAACCAACACCGGGGAGCTGTTTTTT. The encoded protein is CASSPPRGRTNTGELFF.

The V gene is TRBV5-5, the J gene TRBJ1-1; D might be TRBD1 (5 bases). The length of the CDR3 is 17 residues. Germline V gene data show CDR1 as SGHKS and CDR2 as YYEKEE (reference sequence). V was pared by 4 bases and J by 0 bases, with 19 bases between. The CDR3 spells CASSPWGGRGMNTEAFF. In nucleotides, the CDR3 is TGTGCCAGCAGCCCCTGGGGAGGGAGGGGTATGAACACTGAAGCTTTCTTT.

This clone was picked up one time. The gene calls are TRBV30 and TRBJ2-5; 9 bases agree with TRBD1. The CDR3 length is 13 residues. V was clipped by 2 bases and J by 4 bases; unmatched bases: 2. The germline CDR1 and CDR2 sequences are GTSNPN and SVGIG (reference sequence). CDR3 nucleotide sequence: TGTGCCTGGAGTCTGACAGGGGGAGAGACCCAGTACTTC. It is translated as CAWSLTGGETQYF.

CDR3 in DNA: TGTGCCAGCAGCCCAGACCGGGGGGCGAAGACCCAGTACTTC. It is translated as CASSPDRGAKTQYF. V usage is TRBV13 and J usage is TRBJ2-5, with a weak D call TRBD2 (7 bases). This CDR3 is built from 14 residues. V lost 5 bases to trimming and J lost 6 bases, with 16 bases between them. Germline CDR1 and CDR2: PRHDT and FYEKMQ (reference sequence).

The chain combines TRBV6-1 with TRBJ1-4; TRBD1 matches at 11 bases. CDR3 size: 17 residues. Per the germline V gene, CDR1 is MNHNS and CDR2 is SASEGT. The trim removed 4 bases at V and 2 bases at J, leaving 6 bases unmatched. This CDR3 is CASSGQGQGVTNEKLFF. CDR3 DNA sequence: TGTGCCAGCAGTGGCCAGGGACAGGGGGTGACTAATGAAAAACTGTTTTTT.

This chain links TRBV11-2 with TRBJ1-4; D possibly corresponds to TRBD1 (5 bases). Trimming left V 8 bases short and J 12 bases short, with 19 bases between. The CDR3 has 13 amino acids. Germline CDR1 SGHAT, CDR2 FQNNGV. In DNA, the CDR3 is TGTGCCAGCGGCTCGGGACTGGGGAGGGAACTGTTTTTT. It is translated as CASGSGLGRELFF.

The V gene is TRBV9, the J gene TRBJ2-1; D is unresolved. This CDR3 region has 14 residues. The V end lost 0 bases, the J end lost 6 bases, and 10 bases lay between the germline ends. The germline V gene encodes CDR1 SGDLS and CDR2 YYNGEE. For the CDR3, the DNA is TGTGCCAGCAGCGTAGAAGTACAGCTCAATGAGCAGTTCTTC. The encoded protein is CASSVEVQLNEQFF.

V and J are TRBV9 and TRBJ2-3; 8 bases align to TRBD2. Germline loops: CDR1 SGDLS, CDR2 YYNGEE. The CDR3 has 14 amino acids. CDR3 protein: CIAGGHGPTDTQYF. The CDR3 nucleotides are TGTATTGCGGGGGGCCACGGTCCCACAGATACGCAGTATTTT. The full variable domain, rest sourced from reference TRBV9 and TRBJ2-3, is DSGVTQTPKHLITATGQRVTLRCSPRSGDLSVYWYQQSLDQGLQFLIQYYNGEERAKGNILERFSAQQFPDLHSELNLSSLELGDSALYFCIAGGHGPTDTQYFGPGTRLTVL.

With regard to this clone: In the same sample, other DNA sequences code for this CDR3. The chain joins TRBV6-5 to TRBJ2-5; D possibly corresponds to TRBD2 (5 bases). Deletions cut 6 bases from V and 3 bases from J, with 14 bases between. Germline V lookup: CDR1 MNHEY, CDR2 SVGAGI. This CDR3 has 14 residues. CDR3 sequence: CASSPSPGKETQYF. The CDR3, as DNA: TGTGCCAGCAGCCCCAGCCCCGGGAAAGAGACCCAGTACTTC.

This clone was counted a few times. The chain combines TRBV2 with TRBJ2-1; TRBD2 matches at 16 bases. CDR1 is SNHLY and CDR2 is FYNNEI in the germline V gene. There are 14 residues in the CDR3. CDR3 DNA sequence: TGTGGAGACTCAGAGGGACTAGCGGGGGGGGAGCAGTTCTTC. Amino acids: CGDSEGLAGGEQFF.

The V and J genes are TRBV6-1 and TRBJ2-3; D may be TRBD1 (7 bases). Germline-derived CDR1 and CDR2 are MNHNS and SASEGT. The V and J ends lost 5 bases and 2 bases respectively, with 14 bases between them. This CDR3 is 15 amino acids long. The CDR3 sequence: CASSRGTADTDTQYF. CDR3 sequence (DNA): TGTGCCAGCAGTCGGGGGACAGCGGACACAGATACGCAGTATTTT.

V is TRBV28 and J is TRBJ2-7; no clear D. CDR1 and CDR2 (germline): MDHEN, SYDVKM. Trimming removed 7 bases at V and 1 base at J, with 14 bases between. CDR3 length equals 14 residues. The CDR3 sequence: CASISPTGSYEQYF. Written as DNA, the CDR3 is TGTGCCAGCATTTCCCCTACGGGTTCCTACGAGCAGTACTTC.

This clone was seen a single time. The chain carries TRBV10-3 and TRBJ1-2; 8 bases map to TRBD1. The germline V gene has CDR1 ENHRY and CDR2 SYGVKD. The junction had 7 bases not matched to a gene; V was cut back by 9 bases and J by 4 bases. This CDR3 spans 13 amino acids. The CDR3 here is CAIHRGDTYGYTF. The CDR3 bases are TGTGCCATTCACAGGGGGGATACCTATGGCTACACCTTC.

This chain uses TRBV5-4 with TRBJ2-3; 10 bases align to TRBD2. This CDR3 is 16 amino acids long. Germline lookup yields CDR1 SGHNT and CDR2 YYREEE (reference sequence). V was pared by 0 bases and J by 5 bases, with 6 bases of the junction left unmatched. CDR3 protein: CASSLGSGRAVDTQYF. The CDR3 region has the DNA TGTGCCAGCAGCTTGGGGAGCGGGAGGGCCGTAGATACGCAGTATTTT.

The chain combines TRBV6-1 with TRBJ2-2; 11 bases agree with TRBD2. The CDR3 is 17 amino acids. J gave up 4 bases and V 1 base, and 5 bases lay outside the gene matches. Germline V gene lookup returns CDR1 MNHNS and CDR2 SASEGT. The CDR3 region has the DNA TGTGCCAGCAGTGAAGAGTGGGGACTAGCGGTCACCGGGGAGCTGTTTTTT. It is translated as CASSEEWGLAVTGELFF.

This clone was seen only once. The chain employs TRBV5-4 and TRBJ1-1; weak D call: TRBD1 (6 bases). Trimming left V 4 bases short and J 1 base short, with 11 bases between. This CDR3 comprises 14 residues. The germline V gene encodes CDR1 SGHNT and CDR2 YYREEE (reference sequence). In DNA form, the CDR3 reads TGTGCCAGCAGCCGAGGACAGAGGAACACTGAAGCTTTCTTT. It translates to CASSRGQRNTEAFF.

The chain uses TRBV11-3 and TRBJ1-6; 8 positions agree with TRBD1. Unmatched junction bases numbered 4, after V lost 5 bases and J lost 7 bases. CDR1 is SGHNT, CDR2 YENEEA, per germline. The CDR3 has 14 amino acids. The chain's CDR3 is CASSRQGSNSPLHF. Written as DNA, the CDR3 is TGTGCCAGCAGCCGACAGGGGTCGAATTCACCCCTCCACTTT.

The table lists this clone with a few counts. The rearrangement joins TRBV11-3 to TRBJ2-1; 7 positions match TRBD2. Germline CDR1 SGHNT, CDR2 YENEEA. CDR3 length: 16 residues. Trimming at V came to 0 bases and at J to 9 bases, leaving 11 bases not matched to a gene. The DNA of the CDR3 is TGTGCCAGCAGCTTAGATGGGGGGACTACCCCAGGTGAGCAGTTCTTC. It is translated as CASSLDGGTTPGEQFF.

This clone appeared a few times. The rearrangement links TRBV5-1 to TRBJ2-3; D unclear. V was pared by 5 bases and J by 2 bases, with 12 bases between. The CDR3 extends over 14 amino acids. Germline V CDR1 and CDR2: SGHRS, YFSETQ. The CDR3 bases are TGCGCCAGCAGACCCACAGTGGACACAGATACGCAGTATTTT. Translation gives CASRPTVDTDTQYF.

The V call is TRBV7-4, the J call TRBJ2-3, with 10 nucleotides matching TRBD1. The CDR3 is 17 amino acids. The V segment lost 3 bases and the J segment 4 bases; nucleotides outside the gene matches: 10. The germline V gene has CDR1 SGHVT and CDR2 SQSDAQ. The CDR3 loop is CASSLVPGQGIPDTQYF. CDR3 nucleotide sequence: TGTGCCAGCAGCTTGGTACCGGGACAGGGGATTCCAGATACGCAGTATTTT.